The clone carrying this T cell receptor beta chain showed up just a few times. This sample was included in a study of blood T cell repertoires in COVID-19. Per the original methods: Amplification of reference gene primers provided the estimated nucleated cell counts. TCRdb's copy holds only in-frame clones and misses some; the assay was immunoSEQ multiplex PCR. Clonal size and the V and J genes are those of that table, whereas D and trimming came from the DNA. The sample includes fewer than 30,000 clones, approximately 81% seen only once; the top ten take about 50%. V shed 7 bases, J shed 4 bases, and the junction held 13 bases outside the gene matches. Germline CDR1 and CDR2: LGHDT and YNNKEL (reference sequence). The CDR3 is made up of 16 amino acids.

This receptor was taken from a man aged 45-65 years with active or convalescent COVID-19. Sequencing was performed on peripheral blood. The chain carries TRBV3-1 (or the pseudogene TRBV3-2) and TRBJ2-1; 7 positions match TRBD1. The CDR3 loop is CASNHKPGTVYNEQFF. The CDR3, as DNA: TGTGCCAGCAACCACAAACCCGGGACAGTTTACAATGAGCAGTTCTTC.